Listed below are T cell receptor beta chains from one sample, sequenced in a study of blood T cell repertoires in COVID-19. The assay was immunoSEQ multiplex PCR, and TCRdb's table has in-frame clones only and misses some. Of approximately 330,000 clones listed, around 86% are singletons. Sequenced material: PBMCs or T cells enriched from blood (not recorded which). The receptors originated from a woman aged 40 to 50 with acute COVID-19. Both conserved end residues are part of each CDR3. D genes are given only for firm matches. Clone size is stated in some rows and not others, as once, few, many or a class when expanded.

CDR3: CASSPRDRGLNTEAFF
DNA: TGTGCCAGCAGCCCCCGGGACAGGGGCTTAAACACTGAAGCTTTCTTT
V: TRBV3-1/TRBV3-2
size: NA
J: TRBJ1-1
D: TRBD1

CDR3: CASSPPRAVNTGELFF
DNA: TGTGCCAGCAGCCCCCCCAGGGCAGTAAACACCGGGGAGCTGTTTTTT
V: TRBV5-6
size: NA
J: TRBJ2-2
D: NA

CDR3: CASSQGRGVYNEQFF
DNA: TGTGCCAGCAGCCAAGGGCGGGGGGTTTACAATGAGCAGTTCTTC
V: TRBV3-1/TRBV3-2
size: NA
J: TRBJ2-1
D: TRBD2

CDR3: CASRGSGTGNYGYTF
DNA: TGTGCCAGCAGGGGTTCCGGGACAGGGAACTATGGCTACACCTTC
V: TRBV27
size: NA
J: TRBJ1-2
D: TRBD1

CDR3: CASSIGRGGLARYNEQFF
DNA: TGTGCCAGTAGTATAGGTAGGGGAGGGCTAGCTCGCTACAATGAGCAGTTCTTC
V: TRBV19
size: NA
J: TRBJ2-1
D: TRBD2

CDR3: CASSYRQGALIEKLFF
DNA: TGTGCCAGCAGCTACCGACAGGGGGCTCTTATTGAAAAACTGTTTTTT
V: TRBV7-9
size: once
J: TRBJ1-4
D: TRBD1

CDR3: CASSRAEGTGELFF
DNA: TGTGCCAGCAGCCGAGCGGAGGGTACCGGGGAGCTGTTTTTT
V: TRBV7-8
size: NA
J: TRBJ2-2
D: NA

CDR3: CASSNVGGKGVGGYTF
DNA: TGTGCCAGCAGCAATGTTGGGGGGAAGGGTGTAGGGGGCTACACCTTC
V: TRBV27
size: NA
J: TRBJ1-2
D: NA

CDR3: CASSDWRRNTGELFF
DNA: TGTGCCAGCAGTGACTGGAGGAGAAACACCGGGGAGCTGTTTTTT
V: TRBV2
size: NA
J: TRBJ2-2
D: NA

CDR3: CASSLELAGGYEQYF
DNA: TGTGCCAGCAGTTTGGAGCTAGCGGGGGGCTACGAGCAGTACTTC
V: TRBV28
size: many
J: TRBJ2-7
D: TRBD2

CDR3: CASSPLDTTNEKLFF
DNA: TGTGCCAGCAGCCCCCTTGACACAACTAATGAAAAACTGTTTTTT
V: TRBV7-9
size: NA
J: TRBJ1-4
D: NA

CDR3: CASTSFGQGAGNSPLHF
DNA: NA
V: TRBV21-1
size: NA
J: TRBJ1-6
D: NA

CDR3: CASSLLGTVNTEAFF
DNA: TGTGCCAGCAGCTTGCTAGGGACAGTGAACACTGAAGCTTTCTTT
V: TRBV5-6
size: NA
J: TRBJ1-1
D: TRBD1

CDR3: CATSTAGLNEKLFF
DNA: TGTGCCACCAGCACCGCGGGCCTAAATGAAAAACTGTTTTTT
V: TRBV15
size: NA
J: TRBJ1-4
D: NA

CDR3: CASSQADSSSYEQYF
DNA: TGTGCCAGCAGCCAAGCCGACAGTAGCTCCTACGAGCAGTACTTC
V: TRBV3-1/TRBV3-2
size: NA
J: TRBJ2-7
D: NA

CDR3: CASSLDMTYYEQYF
DNA: TGCGCCAGCAGCTTGGACATGACTTACTACGAGCAGTACTTC
V: TRBV5-1
size: once
J: TRBJ2-7
D: NA

CDR3: CASSRLVGRDGYTF
DNA: TGTGCCAGCAGCCGACTTGTGGGGAGGGATGGCTACACCTTC
V: TRBV7-8
size: NA
J: TRBJ1-2
D: NA

CDR3: CATSRGGTGDTDTQYF
DNA: TGTGCCACCAGCAGAGGCGGGACAGGGGACACAGATACGCAGTATTTT
V: TRBV15
size: NA
J: TRBJ2-3
D: TRBD1

CDR3: CASSHPNTGELFF
DNA: TGTGCCAGCAGCCACCCTAACACCGGGGAGCTGTTTTTT
V: TRBV14
size: NA
J: TRBJ2-2
D: NA

CDR3: CASSQDPRDTLFF
DNA: TGCGCCAGCAGCCAAGACCCCCGGGACACACTGTTTTTT
V: TRBV4-3
size: NA
J: TRBJ1-4
D: NA

CDR3: CASSPRGQGVSGNTIYF
DNA: TGTGCCAGTAGCCCACGGGGACAGGGAGTCTCTGGAAACACCATATATTTT
V: TRBV19
size: NA
J: TRBJ1-3
D: TRBD1

CDR3: CASSYNDRTASYEQYF
DNA: TGTGCCAGCAGTTATAATGACCGGACAGCGTCATACGAGCAGTACTTC
V: TRBV6-2/TRBV6-3
size: NA
J: TRBJ2-7
D: NA

CDR3: CASGQNYGYTF
DNA: TGTGCCAGCGGACAGAACTATGGCTACACCTTC
V: TRBV2
size: NA
J: TRBJ1-2
D: NA

CDR3: CASSLGRLSPLHF
DNA: TGTGCCAGCAGCTTAGGTAGACTCTCACCCCTCCACTTT
V: TRBV11-2
size: NA
J: TRBJ1-6
D: NA

CDR3: CASSGYQAEAFF
DNA: TGTGCCAGTTCGGGGTACCAGGCTGAAGCTTTCTTT
V: TRBV19
size: many
J: TRBJ1-1
D: NA

CDR3: CASSPAASGANEQFF
DNA: TGTGCCAGCAGCCCGGCGGCTAGCGGAGCCAATGAGCAGTTCTTC
V: TRBV3-1/TRBV3-2
size: NA
J: TRBJ2-1
D: TRBD2

CDR3: CASSSLGGERGPYNEQFF
DNA: TGTGCCAGCAGCTCGCTCGGAGGGGAGCGGGGGCCCTACAATGAGCAGTTCTTC
V: TRBV5-4
size: NA
J: TRBJ2-1
D: TRBD2

CDR3: CASSQPGRQAFF
DNA: TGTGCCAGCAGTCAACCGGGTCGCCAAGCTTTCTTT
V: TRBV25-1
size: once
J: TRBJ1-1
D: NA

CDR3: CASSLGGTLNTEAFF
DNA: TGTGCCAGCAGCTTAGGAGGTACCTTGAACACTGAAGCTTTCTTT
V: TRBV7-2
size: NA
J: TRBJ1-1
D: NA

CDR3: CASGLSQYSNQPQHF
DNA: TGTGCTAGTGGTTTGTCCCAGTATAGCAATCAGCCCCAGCATTTT
V: TRBV12-5
size: NA
J: TRBJ1-5
D: NA

CDR3: CASSLQGAQGGYTF
DNA: TGTGCCAGCAGTTTACAGGGGGCGCAGGGGGGCTACACCTTC
V: TRBV28
size: NA
J: TRBJ1-2
D: TRBD1

CDR3: CASSGDTEAFF
DNA: TGTGCCAGCTCAGGGGACACTGAAGCTTTCTTT
V: TRBV2
size: NA
J: TRBJ1-1
D: NA

CDR3: CASSYSRAASYTQETQYF
DNA: TGTGCCAGCAGTTACTCGCGGGCCGCATCATATACCCAAGAGACCCAGTACTTC
V: TRBV6-2/TRBV6-3
size: NA
J: TRBJ2-5
D: NA

CDR3: CASNPKWGGEAFF
DNA: TGTGCCAGTAACCCCAAGTGGGGGGGTGAAGCTTTCTTT
V: TRBV19
size: NA
J: TRBJ1-1
D: NA

CDR3: CASSLVPERWSPLHF
DNA: TGTGCCAGCAGCTTAGTTCCCGAGAGGTGGTCACCCCTCCACTTT
V: TRBV11-2
size: NA
J: TRBJ1-6
D: NA

CDR3: CASRGGRQPQHF
DNA: TGTGCCAGCCGGGGAGGGAGACAGCCCCAGCATTTT
V: TRBV7-2
size: NA
J: TRBJ1-5
D: NA

CDR3: CATRTSLYEQYF
DNA: TGTGCCACCCGAACTAGTCTCTACGAGCAGTACTTC
V: TRBV6-5
size: once
J: TRBJ2-7
D: NA

CDR3: CASSHTRQGFNSPLHF
DNA: TGTGCCAGCAGTCATACTAGACAGGGTTTTAATTCACCCCTCCACTTT
V: TRBV7-9
size: NA
J: TRBJ1-6
D: TRBD1

CDR3: CAISGEGGGANVLTF
DNA: TGTGCCATCAGTGGTGAAGGAGGTGGGGCCAACGTCCTGACTTTC
V: TRBV10-3
size: NA
J: TRBJ2-6
D: NA

CDR3: CAARRGTEAFF
DNA: TGTGCCGCTAGGAGAGGTACTGAAGCTTTCTTT
V: TRBV6-5
size: NA
J: TRBJ1-1
D: NA

CDR3: CASSPRTGTLHTGELFF
DNA: TGTGCCAGCTCACCTAGGACAGGGACGTTACACACCGGGGAGCTGTTTTTT
V: TRBV18
size: NA
J: TRBJ2-2
D: TRBD1

CDR3: CASRFEGTGFYEQYF
DNA: TGTGCCAGCAGGTTCGAAGGGACAGGGTTCTACGAGCAGTACTTC
V: TRBV6-5
size: NA
J: TRBJ2-7
D: TRBD1

CDR3: CASSLYRVSNQPQHF
DNA: TGTGCCAGCAGCCTCTACAGGGTCAGCAATCAGCCCCAGCATTTT
V: TRBV28
size: NA
J: TRBJ1-5
D: NA

CDR3: CASSQEGFEDEQFF
DNA: TGCGCCAGCAGCCAAGAGGGTTTCGAGGATGAGCAGTTCTTC
V: TRBV4-3
size: NA
J: TRBJ2-1
D: NA

CDR3: CASSQGGGQPQHF
DNA: TGTGCCAGCAGCCAAGGGGGAGGACAGCCCCAGCATTTT
V: TRBV3-1/TRBV3-2
size: NA
J: TRBJ1-5
D: NA

CDR3: CASSLVLGQGGSGNTIYF
DNA: TGTGCCAGCAGCTTAGTTTTGGGACAGGGAGGATCTGGAAACACCATATATTTT
V: TRBV7-2
size: once
J: TRBJ1-3
D: TRBD1

CDR3: CASSSLTSPTDTQYF
DNA: TGTGCCAGCAGCTCCCTGACAAGCCCCACAGATACGCAGTATTTT
V: TRBV11-3
size: NA
J: TRBJ2-3
D: NA

CDR3: CASSPNTLEGFFF
DNA: TGTGCCAGCTCACCGAACACCCTGGAGGGGTTTTTTTTC
V: TRBV18
size: NA
J: TRBJ2-7
D: NA

CDR3: CASSDSTSGGAWETQYF
DNA: TGTGCCAGCAGCGACTCCACTAGCGGGGGGGCCTGGGAGACCCAGTACTTC
V: TRBV7-8
size: NA
J: TRBJ2-5
D: TRBD2

CDR3: CASSASGTLSNTQYF
DNA: TGTGCCAGCAGCGCCTCCGGGACTCTCAGTAATACGCAGTATTTT
V: TRBV3-1/TRBV3-2
size: NA
J: TRBJ2-3
D: NA

CDR3: CASSHLGQGRSPLHF
DNA: TGTGCCAGCAGCCACCTCGGACAGGGCCGTTCACCCCTCCACTTT
V: TRBV7-3
size: NA
J: TRBJ1-6
D: TRBD1

CDR3: CATSRDTGGYEQYF
DNA: TGTGCCACCAGCAGAGATACAGGGGGCTACGAGCAGTACTTC
V: TRBV15
size: NA
J: TRBJ2-7
D: TRBD1

CDR3: CASSQLLSSYTDTQYF
DNA: TGCGCCAGCAGCCAACTGCTAAGCTCTTACACAGATACGCAGTATTTT
V: TRBV4-3
size: once
J: TRBJ2-3
D: NA

CDR3: CASSYSGKGVEQFF
DNA: TGTGCCAGCAGTTACTCGGGGAAGGGGGTTGAGCAGTTCTTC
V: TRBV6-5
size: once
J: TRBJ2-1
D: NA